This TCR beta chain was observed in a study of CD8+CD57+ T cells in acquired aplastic anemia. Turning to the study itself: On average, sorted CD4+ and CD8+ cells gave roughly 2.9 ug of DNA.

Losses at the gene ends were 5 bases for V and 4 bases for J; bases not matched to a gene: 6. Germline CDR1 and CDR2: ENHRY and SYGVKD. CDR3 length equals 14 residues. The authors sequenced patients whose flow cytometry had shown CD8+CD57+ cell expansion. Untreated patients provided the blood samples, with no therapy given before sampling. Genomic DNA was employed as the template in profiling TCR beta VDJ and CDR3. TCRdb re-analysed the reads in MiXCR, keeping a single row per CDR3 protein. The table includes 250,000 to 300,000 distinct CDR3 sequences, under 60% detected once. What was sequenced was sorted CD4+, CD8+, or CD8+CD57+ T cells (not recorded which) from PBMCs. The source of this sequence is a human donor with aplastic anemia. The genes are TRBV10-3 and TRBJ2-5; 8 nucleotides agree with TRBD1. This chain's CDR3 is CAISQTGVGETQYF. The CDR3, as DNA: TGTGCCATCAGTCAGACAGGGGTTGGAGAGACCCAGTACTTC.